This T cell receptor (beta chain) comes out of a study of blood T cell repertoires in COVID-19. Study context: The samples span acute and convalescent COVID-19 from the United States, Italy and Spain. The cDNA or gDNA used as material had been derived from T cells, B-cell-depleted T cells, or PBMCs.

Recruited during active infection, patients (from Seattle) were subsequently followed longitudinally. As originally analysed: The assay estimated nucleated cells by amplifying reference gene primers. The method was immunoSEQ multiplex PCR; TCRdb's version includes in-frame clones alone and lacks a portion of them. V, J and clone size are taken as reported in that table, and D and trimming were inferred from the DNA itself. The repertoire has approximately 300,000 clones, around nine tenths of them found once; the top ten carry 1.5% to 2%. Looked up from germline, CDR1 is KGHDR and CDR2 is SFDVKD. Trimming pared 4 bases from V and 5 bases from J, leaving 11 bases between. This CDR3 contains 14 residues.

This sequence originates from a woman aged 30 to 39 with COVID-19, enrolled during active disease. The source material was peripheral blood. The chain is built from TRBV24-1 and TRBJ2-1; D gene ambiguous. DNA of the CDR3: TGTGCCACCAGTGACTTAAGGAGAAACAATGAGCAGTTCTTC. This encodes CATSDLRRNNEQFF.